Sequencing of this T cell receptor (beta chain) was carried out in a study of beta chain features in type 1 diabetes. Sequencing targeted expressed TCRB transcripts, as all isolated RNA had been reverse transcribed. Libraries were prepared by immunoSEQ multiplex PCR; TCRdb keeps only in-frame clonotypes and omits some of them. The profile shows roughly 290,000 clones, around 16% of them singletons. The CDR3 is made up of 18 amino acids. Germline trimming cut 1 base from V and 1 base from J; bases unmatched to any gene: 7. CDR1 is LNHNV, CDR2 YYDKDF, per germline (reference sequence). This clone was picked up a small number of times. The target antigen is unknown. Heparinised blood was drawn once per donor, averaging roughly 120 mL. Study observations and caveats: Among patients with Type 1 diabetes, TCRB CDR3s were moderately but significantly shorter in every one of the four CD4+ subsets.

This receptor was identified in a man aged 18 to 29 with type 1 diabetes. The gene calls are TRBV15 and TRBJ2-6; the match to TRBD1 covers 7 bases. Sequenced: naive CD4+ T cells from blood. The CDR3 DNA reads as TGTGCCACCAGCAGAGGGGGACAGACCAATTCTGGGGCCAACGTCCTGACTTTC. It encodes CATSRGGQTNSGANVLTF.